This T cell receptor (beta chain) was sequenced for a study of T cells expressing NK-cell markers. Concerning this clonotype: Its antigen is not identified.

General study points: Once again these clonotypes came out on top in the CD3+CD56-NKG2C+ fraction of four donors.

Germline CDR1 SGHVS, CDR2 FQNEAQ. This CDR3 has 15 amino acids. Reanalyzing the 5' RACE reads, TCRdb keeps one entry per CDR3 protein, without DNA. The sample table includes roughly 180,000 distinct CDR3 sequences. The sequence was collected from a man aged 18 to 70 in good health. The specimen was blood T cells: a sorted CD56 or NKG2C T cell subset, CD4+ or CD8+ T cells, or bulk PBMC T cells (not recorded which). The chain combines TRBV7-8 with TRBJ2-2; TCRdb proposes TRBD2, but this gene call is untestable without DNA. CDR3 amino acids: CASSLGLGYPGELFF. Combining the CDR3 with reference TRBV7-8 and TRBJ2-2 gives the whole variable domain GAGVSQSPRYKVAKRGQDVALRCDPISGHVSLFWYQQALGQGPEFLTYFQNEAQLDKSGLPSDRFFAERPEGSVSTLKIQRTQQEDSAVYLCASSLGLGYPGELFFGEGSRLTVL.